The entry below describes one TCR beta chain. As yet, its antigen is unknown. The record originates from a study of shared clonotypes between healthy human individuals. Study-wide findings and caveats: What rarefaction showed was incomplete sorted-subset sequencing despite large depth. Four donors shared around 5.2% of their naive CD4 clonotypes. Blood alone was sampled, and tissue repertoires likely differ.

Germline V gene sequence: CDR1 SGHRS, CDR2 YFSETQ. CDR3 length: 17 amino acids. The ends lost 3 bases at V and 2 bases at J; junction bases unmatched: 11. Sorted-subset replicate PCR reactions contained roughly 200 ng DNA, corresponding to about 30,000 T cell genomes. The protocol was immunoSEQ multiplex PCR, while the TCRdb copy is restricted to in-frame clones and leaves out a portion. The sample holds 2 million to 3 million clones, approximately 94% seen once. This rearrangement joins TRBV5-1 to TRBJ2-1; 7 positions match TRBD1. This clonotype originated in a man aged 18-30 years in good health. The sample consisted of naive CD4+ T cells sorted from blood. As to subset: CD45RA+ positively selected. The CDR3 loop reads CASSSGTATTTYNEQFF. CDR3 coding DNA: TGCGCCAGCAGCTCGGGGACAGCGACTACTACCTACAATGAGCAGTTCTTC.